Below are 8 T cell receptor beta chains sequenced from a single sample in a study of a mutant IDH1 vaccine in newly diagnosed glioma. Time point noted: week 5, during vaccination. With topical imiquimod, each dose of the vaccine consisted of 300 ug of mutant IDH1 20-mer peptide. Antigens of these TCRs are unknown. Sequencing was performed with immunoSEQ multiplex PCR; in TCRdb, only in-frame clones are kept and a portion is missing. The repertoire has around 50,000 clones, around 90% of them found once; the top ten carry about 4.6%. The material sequenced was PBMCs, taken from a glioma patient whose treatment included an IDH1 peptide vaccine. The source of these receptors is a woman aged 40 to 49 with glioma.

V usage is TRBV9 and J usage is TRBJ2-1; maybe TRBD1 (5 bases). The CDR3 is 15 amino acids. With 4 bases removed from V and 5 bases from J, the gap between germline ends came to 16 bases. Germline V gene sequence: CDR1 SGDLS, CDR2 YYNGEE. CDR3 sequence reads: CASSFQGRLNNEQFF. In nucleotides, the CDR3 is TGTGCCAGCAGCTTCCAGGGAAGGCTTAACAATGAGCAGTTCTTC. Full variable domain (remainder filled in from reference TRBV9 and TRBJ2-1): DSGVTQTPKHLITATGQRVTLRCSPRSGDLSVYWYQQSLDQGLQFLIQYYNGEERAKGNILERFSAQQFPDLHSELNLSSLELGDSALYFCASSFQGRLNNEQFFGPGTRLTVL.

The J gene is TRBJ2-7, the V gene TRBV30, with D tentatively TRBD1 (5 bases). This CDR3 region has 13 residues. CDR1 GTSNPN and CDR2 SVGIG come from the germline V gene (reference sequence). The V gene lost 5 bases and the J gene lost 3 bases, with 14 bases spanning the gap. The CDR3 DNA is TGTGCCTGGGACTTGGACAATGGCTACGAGCAGTACTTC. Its translation: CAWDLDNGYEQYF.

This clone was observed a handful of times. The rearrangement joins TRBV5-6 to TRBJ2-3, with 14 bases lining up with TRBD2. The germline V gene encodes CDR1 SGHDT and CDR2 YYEEEE. After removal of 4 bases from V and 2 bases from J, the junction contained 9 bases not matched to a gene. The CDR3 is 18 residues long. The CDR3 protein is CASSGETSGGALTDTQYF. In DNA, the CDR3 is TGTGCCAGCAGCGGGGAGACTAGCGGGGGGGCCCTCACAGATACGCAGTATTTT.

The V call is TRBV18, the J call TRBJ2-5, with a possible D match to TRBD2 (5 bases). The germline gives CDR1 KGHSH, CDR2 LQKENI. The CDR3 length is 15 residues. V lost 1 base, J lost 5 bases, and 14 bases lay in between. The CDR3 coding sequence is TGTGCCAGCTCACCACTCTCGGGGAGTATGGAGACCCAGTACTTC. Its translation is CASSPLSGSMETQYF.

This clone was observed once. The CDR3 bases are TGTGCCAGTGCGGGGGGATGGGGTCAGCCCCAGCATTTT. The encoded protein is CASAGGWGQPQHF. This chain uses TRBV19 with TRBJ1-5; TRBD1 might be the D (5 bases). The V gene's germline CDR1 is LNHDA and CDR2 SQIVND (reference sequence). Trimming removed 8 bases at V and 6 bases at J, with 14 bases between. This CDR3 is 13 amino acids long. The complete variable domain, with remaining parts taken from reference TRBV19 and TRBJ1-5, reads DGGITQSPKYLFRKEGQNVTLSCEQNLNHDAMYWYRQDPGQGLRLIYYSQIVNDFQKGDIAEGYSVSREKKESFPLTVTSAQKNPTAFYLCASAGGWGQPQHFGDGTRLSIL.

This chain uses TRBV6-1 with TRBJ1-2; TRBD1 might be the D (5 bases). Germline CDR1 reads MNHNS; CDR2 reads SASEGT. This CDR3 has 15 residues. V was cut by 0 bases and J by 0 bases, with 8 bases left in between. CDR3 sequence (DNA): TGTGCCAGCAGTGAAGCAGGGGAAGCTAACTATGGCTACACCTTC. Encoded protein: CASSEAGEANYGYTF.

This clone appeared once. The V call is TRBV4-2, the J call TRBJ2-7; possibly TRBD1 for D (5 bases). From germline, CDR1 is LGHNA and CDR2 YNFKEQ. This CDR3 is 17 amino acids long. The V gene lost 0 bases and the J gene lost 3 bases, with 18 bases spanning the gap. CDR3: CASSQDGTGSLHYEQYF. The CDR3 coding sequence is TGTGCCAGCAGCCAAGATGGAACAGGTTCCCTCCACTACGAGCAGTACTTC.

This sequence joins TRBV5-1 and TRBJ2-1; 7 nucleotides agree with TRBD2. Unmatched junction bases numbered 5, after V lost 0 bases and J lost 5 bases. Looked up from germline, CDR1 is SGHRS and CDR2 is YFSETQ. The length of the CDR3 is 15 residues. CDR3 bases: TGCGCCAGCAGCTTGGGGGAGGGTCTCGACAATGAGCAGTTCTTC. Translation: CASSLGEGLDNEQFF.